One T cell receptor (beta chain) is described in this entry. The data belong to a study of blood T cell repertoires in COVID-19. Study background: Material from acute and convalescent COVID-19 was sourced from the United States, Italy and Spain. T cells, B-cell-depleted T cells, or PBMCs provided the cDNA or gDNA that served as material.

There are 13 residues in the CDR3. With V trimmed by 1 base and J by 7 bases, 2 bases remained unmatched. The germline CDR1 and CDR2 sequences are LGHNA and YNFKEQ. Source study methods: How many nucleated cells were present was estimated from reference gene primer amplification. Method: immunoSEQ multiplex PCR; TCRdb's copy keeps in-frame clones and lacks some. The V and J calls and clone size are taken from that table; D and trimming were inferred from the DNA. Altogether roughly 77,000 clones are present, roughly 85% being singletons, with the ten largest covering roughly 29%. The sequencing input was peripheral blood. The chain links TRBV4-2 to TRBJ1-1, with 8 positions matching TRBD1. This sequence originates from a man between 60 and 70 years old with active or convalescent COVID-19. The CDR3, as DNA: TGTGCCAGCAGCCAAGTCGGACAGGGTGAAGCTTTCTTT. As protein: CASSQVGQGEAFF.